This passage covers 13 T cell receptor beta chains from one sample sequenced in a study of post-analysis software for immune sequencing data. General study results and limits: Comparison of patients with controls showed five TRBV segments more frequent in patients, TRBV5-6, TRBV5-1 and TRBV20-1 among them.

cDNA libraries of TCR beta carried unique molecular identifiers. MiXCR, applied by TCRdb to the PCR reads, yields one record per CDR3 protein. The sample has hundreds of thousands of distinct CDR3 sequences; roughly 30% are singletons. Antigens of these TCRs are unknown. The material sequenced was blood. Receptors were obtained from a girl aged 10-17 years with multiple sclerosis.

The chain couples TRBV14 to TRBJ1-2; 7 bases line up with TRBD1. The CDR3 covers 15 residues. Germline CDR1 is SGHDN and CDR2 is FVKESK. V trimming: 5 bases; J trimming: 0 bases; junction bases outside the gene matches: 6. The CDR3 bases are TGTGCCAGCAGCTTCCGGACAGGTTCTAACTATGGCTACACCTTC. This encodes CASSFRTGSNYGYTF.

This clonotype has a count of ten or more. The V and J genes are TRBV7-6 and TRBJ1-1, with D uncertain. CDR1 and CDR2 (germline): SGHVS, FNYEAQ. The CDR3 is 12 residues long. V was clipped by 3 bases and J by 11 bases, with 13 bases between them. CDR3 sequence reads: CASSFPRGDAFF. The CDR3 DNA follows: TGTGCCAGCAGCTTCCCAAGAGGAGACGCTTTCTTT.

This chain joins TRBV7-8 and TRBJ2-3, with 8 bases fitting TRBD2. CDR1 and CDR2 from the germline V gene are SGHVS and FQNEAQ. The CDR3 sequence is 16 residues long. The ends lost 1 base at V and 6 bases at J; junction bases unmatched: 9. CDR3 loop: CASSLVAVAGLDTQYF. CDR3 nucleotides: TGTGCCAGCAGCTTAGTAGCGGTAGCGGGATTGGATACGCAGTATTTT.

This rearrangement joins TRBV5-6 to TRBJ2-1, with D perhaps TRBD1 (6 bases). Germline V gene data show CDR1 as SGHDT and CDR2 as YYEEEE. Trimming removed 7 bases at V and 0 bases at J, with 14 bases between. This CDR3 has 15 residues. CDR3 residues: CASVYGGRSYNEQFF. The CDR3 nucleotides read TGTGCCAGCGTATATGGGGGCCGCTCCTACAATGAGCAGTTCTTC.

The J gene is TRBJ2-7, the V gene TRBV20-1, with D perhaps given as TRBD1 or TRBD2 (6 bases each). TRBJ2-1 matches the DNA end more closely, so the J call is doubtful. Germline CDR1 and CDR2: DFQATT and SNEGSKA (reference sequence). The CDR3 runs 16 residues. Here the CDR3 DNA reads TGCAGTGCTAGAGAGCTGCTCGTAGGGGGGTACAATGAGCAGTTCTTC. This sequence encodes CSARELLVGGYNEQFF.

The chain employs TRBV27 and TRBJ2-7; D may correspond to TRBD1 or TRBD2 (5 bases each). The germline V and J ends were trimmed by 6 bases and 2 bases, with 11 bases remaining between them. Per the germline V gene, CDR1 is MNHEY and CDR2 is SMNVEV (reference sequence). CDR3 size: 13 residues. This CDR3 reads CASSWDGAYEQYF. In DNA form, the CDR3 reads TGTGCCAGCAGCTGGGACGGAGCCTACGAGCAGTACTTC.

This clonotype was counted only a few times. V is TRBV20-1 and J is TRBJ1-2; D perhaps matches TRBD1 (6 bases). This CDR3 has 15 amino acids. Germline CDR1 is DFQATT and CDR2 is SNEGSKA (reference sequence). V was trimmed by 0 bases and J by 3 bases, leaving 14 bases between them. The CDR3 spells CSARDPGVVDYGYTF. The CDR3 DNA follows: TGCAGTGCTAGAGACCCAGGGGTGGTGGACTATGGCTACACCTTC.

This clonotype was counted at least ten times. The chain employs TRBV6-5 and TRBJ2-3, with D hard to call. Looked up from germline, CDR1 is MNHEY and CDR2 is SVGAGI. V was trimmed by 0 bases and J by 2 bases, leaving 21 bases between them. The CDR3 covers 19 residues. The chain's CDR3 is CASSYSFPNSPFYTDTQYF. CDR3 DNA: TGTGCCAGCAGTTACTCGTTCCCAAACTCCCCATTTTACACAGATACGCAGTATTTT.

This clonotype has only a few counts. This chain uses TRBV11-1 with TRBJ2-3; 7 bases match TRBD2. The V gene end was trimmed by 3 bases and the J gene end by 3 bases; junction bases not matched to a gene: 6. Per germline, CDR1 SGHAT and CDR2 FQDESV (reference sequence). The CDR3 covers 15 residues. Here the CDR3 reads CASSFGARGTDTQYF. The DNA of the CDR3 is TGTGCCAGCAGCTTTGGGGCGCGGGGGACAGATACGCAGTATTTT.

The CDR3 region is CASMGSGGLDRRAQYF. The CDR3 DNA follows: TGTGCCAGCATGGGTTCGGGGGGGTTGGACCGACGGGCCCAGTACTTC. V is TRBV5-5 and J is TRBJ2-5, with TRBD2 matching 8 bases. Trimming removed 6 bases from V and 9 bases from J; junction bases left unmatched: 19. Per the germline V gene, CDR1 is SGHKS and CDR2 is YYEKEE (reference sequence). The CDR3 runs to 16 residues.

This chain joins TRBV24-1 and TRBJ2-5, with 8 nucleotides matching TRBD1. Germline V lookup: CDR1 KGHDR, CDR2 SFDVKD. The CDR3 is 15 amino acids. The V segment lost 3 bases and the J segment 3 bases; nucleotides outside the gene matches: 5. The CDR3 bases are TGTGCCACCAGTGATAACGAGGACAGGGAAGAGACCCAGTACTTC. Translation gives CATSDNEDREETQYF.

The sample holds a few counts of this clonotype. This chain links TRBV20-1 with TRBJ2-1, with D possibly TRBD2 on 5 matching bases. Trimming removed 0 bases from V and 1 base from J, with 13 bases in between. This CDR3 spans 16 amino acids. In germline, CDR1 is DFQATT, CDR2 SNEGSKA (reference sequence). DNA for the CDR3: TGCAGTGCTAGAGAACCCTCAGCGGTTTCCTACAATGAGCAGTTCTTC. The encoded protein is CSAREPSAVSYNEQFF.

V usage is TRBV6-2 or TRBV6-3 and J usage is TRBJ2-1; tentatively, D is TRBD2 (6 bases). The length of the CDR3 is 16 residues. V lost 5 bases, J lost 6 bases, and 20 bases lay in between. CDR1 and CDR2 (germline): MNHEY, SVGEGT. The CDR3 loop reads CASSNWDSGPVNEQFF. CDR3 bases: TGTGCCAGCAGTAATTGGGACTCAGGCCCGGTCAATGAGCAGTTCTTC.